This T cell receptor beta chain stems from a study of human T cells and chemical hapten exposure. This sample's time point: pre-sensitization, week 0. Treatment denoted: therapeutic diphenylcyclopropenone sensitization with weekly scalp DPC. One entry per CDR3 protein results from TCRdb running MiXCR on the RACE reads. Of around 300,000 distinct CDR3 sequences in the sample, 5% to 6.5% were seen once. This receptor was obtained from a woman aged 18-29 years with alopecia areata. Some clones in this sample may be carry-over from other donors' samples. The sequences come from whole blood, collected in connection with sensitization to the hapten diphenylcyclopropenone (DPC).

CDR3 in amino acids: CASSQRREGGLGAFF. CDR3 nucleotides: TGTGCCAGCAGCCAACGACGCGAAGGGGGACTAGGGGCTTTCTTT. This chain connects TRBV7-9 to TRBJ1-1; the D gene is possibly TRBD1 (6 bases). Trimming pared 5 bases from V and 11 bases from J, leaving 24 bases between. The CDR3 is 15 residues long. Germline V gene data show CDR1 as SEHNR and CDR2 as FQNEAQ (reference sequence).